These 6 T cell receptor beta chains came from one sample sequenced in a study of T cell responses to AZD1222 COVID-19 vaccine. Produced via immunoSEQ multiplex PCR; TCRdb's table is partial and in-frame only. The table records roughly 180,000 clones, roughly 90% of them present only once. Sequences were derived from peripheral blood, sampled 28 days after the second AZD1222 dose. These receptor sequences come from an adult who received the AZD1222 COVID-19 vaccine.

The chain carries TRBV3-1 (or the pseudogene TRBV3-2) and TRBJ2-7; the D is unclear. Trimming removed 4 bases at V and 3 bases at J, with 16 bases between. The length of the CDR3 is 15 residues. Germline CDR1 is LGHDT and CDR2 is YNNKEL (reference sequence). In DNA, the CDR3 is TGTGCCAGCAGCCGCCACCCGGGCCCCTTCTACGAGCAGTACTTC. This gives the protein CASSRHPGPFYEQYF.

The CDR3 is CASRGEQGAYEQYF. The CDR3, as DNA: TGTGCCAGCAGGGGCGAACAGGGGGCTTACGAGCAGTACTTC. V is TRBV28 and J is TRBJ2-7; TRBD1 agrees at 9 bases. Germline CDR1 reads MDHEN; CDR2 reads SYDVKM. This CDR3 contains 14 residues. The J segment lost 4 bases and the V segment lost 6 bases, leaving 7 bases of the junction unmatched.

V is TRBV5-5 and J is TRBJ2-4, with 8 bases fitting TRBD1. The V gene end was trimmed by 5 bases and the J gene end by 7 bases; junction bases not matched to a gene: 14. The CDR3 runs 16 residues. Germline V gene sequence: CDR1 SGHKS, CDR2 YYEKEE (reference sequence). The CDR3 nucleotides read TGTGCCAGCAGTTACTCTTTCGGGACAGGAGGGAACATTCAGTACTTC. Translation gives CASSYSFGTGGNIQYF.

The CDR3 region has the DNA TGTGCCAGCGGGGGAGACTCTAATGGCTACACCTTC. Translated: CASGGDSNGYTF. The gene calls are TRBV6-5 and TRBJ1-2; TRBD1 might be the D (5 bases). The CDR3 extends over 12 amino acids. The germline CDR1 and CDR2 sequences are MNHEY and SVGAGI. V shed 8 bases and J shed 6 bases, with 13 bases lying between them.

This clone has more than one count but fewer than ten. The rearrangement uses TRBV28 and TRBJ1-5; D gene ambiguous. This CDR3 region has 15 residues. Germline loops: CDR1 MDHEN, CDR2 SYDVKM. Trimming took off 1 base at V and 0 bases at J, with 7 bases between the two ends. Here the CDR3 DNA reads TGTGCCAGCAGTTTATACGGGAATAGCAATCAGCCCCAGCATTTT. Protein product: CASSLYGNSNQPQHF.

This clone was seen once. The chain uses TRBV27 and TRBJ2-1, with TRBD2 as a possible D gene (6 bases). This CDR3 contains 15 residues. Germline-derived CDR1 and CDR2 are MNHEY and SMNVEV (reference sequence). Trimming removed 3 bases from V and 7 bases from J, with 16 bases in between. CDR3: CASSFGTLRGNEQFF. In DNA form, the CDR3 reads TGTGCCAGCAGTTTCGGGACTCTTAGAGGGAATGAGCAGTTCTTC.